The present TCR beta chain was sequenced within a study of blood T cell repertoires in COVID-19. Study in general: PBMCs, B-cell-depleted T cells, or T cells were the source of the cDNA or gDNA that made up the material.

This CDR3 spans 14 amino acids. Trimming at V came to 5 bases and at J to 7 bases, leaving 3 bases not matched to a gene. Germline V gene data show CDR1 as SGHTA and CDR2 as FQGNSA. Generated by immunoSEQ multiplex PCR, the TCRdb table keeps only in-frame clones and is missing some. This sample has approximately 150,000 clones, with 84% found just once. The clonotype was recovered from a woman between 50 and 59 years old with acute COVID-19. This chain uses TRBV7-2 with TRBJ2-1, with 12 nucleotides matching TRBD1. The sequencing sample was made of PBMCs or T cells enriched from blood (not recorded which). CDR3 DNA: TGTGCCAGCAGCGGGGACAGGGGGCGGAATGAGCAGTTCTTC. Amino acid sequence: CASSGDRGRNEQFF. The full variable domain, completed using reference TRBV7-2 and TRBJ2-1, is GAGVSQSPSNKVTEKGKDVELRCDPISGHTALYWYRQSLGQGLEFLIYFQGNSAPDKSGLPSDRFSAERTGGSVSTLTIQRTQQEDSAVYLCASSGDRGRNEQFFGPGTRLTVL.